The 20 T cell receptor beta chains presented below share a single source sample, sequenced in a study of T cell changes during pregnancy in multiple sclerosis. Libraries were prepared by immunoSEQ multiplex PCR; TCRdb keeps only in-frame clonotypes and omits some of them. The sample carries roughly 28,000 clones, around nine tenths recorded once. The specimen was CD8+ T cells from peripheral blood mononuclear cells, collected before pregnancy. The receptors shown here come from a female donor with multiple sclerosis, enrolled in a pregnancy study.

This rearrangement joins TRBV2 to TRBJ2-7; 7 nucleotides agree with TRBD1. CDR3 length: 14 amino acids. The V segment lost 4 bases and the J segment 4 bases; nucleotides outside the gene matches: 7. Germline assignment: CDR1 SNHLY and CDR2 FYNNEI. The CDR3 spells CASSGKGAIYEQYF. The CDR3 coding sequence is TGTGCCAGCAGTGGGAAGGGGGCGATTTACGAGCAGTACTTC. The complete variable domain, with remaining parts taken from reference TRBV2 and TRBJ2-7, reads EPEVTQTPSHQVTQMGQEVILRCVPISNHLYFYWYRQILGQKVEFLVSFYNNEISEKSEIFDDQFSVERPDGSNFTLKIRSTKLEDSAMYFCASSGKGAIYEQYFGPGTRLTVT.

The CDR3 here is CASSLSLTGAKETQYF. Written as DNA, the CDR3 is TGTGCCAGCAGCTTGAGCCTGACAGGGGCAAAAGAGACCCAGTACTTC. The chain recombines TRBV5-4 with TRBJ2-5; 8 nucleotides align to TRBD1. The junction had 8 bases not matched to a gene; V was cut back by 1 base and J by 3 bases. This CDR3 region has 16 residues. Looked up from germline, CDR1 is SGHNT and CDR2 is YYREEE (reference sequence).

The chain couples TRBV27 to TRBJ2-7, with a possible D match to TRBD2 (5 bases). Germline CDR1 and CDR2: MNHEY and SMNVEV (reference sequence). This CDR3 comprises 13 residues. Trimming removed 5 bases from V and 2 bases from J, with 10 bases in between. The CDR3 is CASSPAGAYEQYF. The CDR3 DNA reads TGTGCCAGCAGTCCCGCGGGTGCCTACGAGCAGTACTTC.

CDR3 amino acids: CASSLSDITYEQYF. CDR3 nucleotides: TGTGCCAGCAGCTTATCCGACATAACCTACGAGCAGTACTTC. The chain uses TRBV7-9 and TRBJ2-7; D call uncertain. CDR1 and CDR2 from the germline V gene are SEHNR and FQNEAQ (reference sequence). The CDR3 spans 14 residues. Trimming shortened V by 2 bases and J by 2 bases, and 10 bases separated the two germline ends.

The V gene is TRBV7-9, the J gene TRBJ2-2; D is possibly TRBD1 (5 bases). Germline V gives CDR1 SEHNR, CDR2 FQNEAQ (reference sequence). V lost 1 base, J lost 4 bases, and 10 bases lay in between. The CDR3 has 15 residues. DNA for the CDR3: TGTGCCAGCAGCTTAGGGGGCCTCTTCACCGGGGAGCTGTTTTTT. Translation: CASSLGGLFTGELFF.

The V call is TRBV29-1, the J call TRBJ2-1; D remains ambiguous. V shed 1 base and J shed 4 bases, with 17 bases lying between them. The germline CDR1 and CDR2 sequences are SQVTM and ANQGSEA. The CDR3 runs 16 residues. CDR3 sequence reads: CSVEVNRIRGYNEQFF. The DNA of the CDR3 is TGCAGCGTTGAAGTTAACAGAATCCGTGGGTACAATGAGCAGTTCTTC.

The chain recombines TRBV29-1 with TRBJ1-2; 7 bases align to TRBD1. The CDR3 extends over 13 amino acids. The junction had 6 bases not matched to a gene; V was cut back by 0 bases and J by 8 bases. Germline CDR1 SQVTM, CDR2 ANQGSEA. CDR3 region: CSVEDQGGVGYTF. CDR3 bases: TGCAGCGTTGAAGATCAGGGGGGTGTGGGCTACACCTTC. Full variable domain (rest looked up from reference TRBV29-1 and TRBJ1-2): SAVISQKPSRDICQRGTSLTIQCQVDSQVTMMFWYRQQPGQSLTLIATANQGSEATYESGFVIDKFPISRPNLTFSTLTVSNMSPEDSSIYLCSVEDQGGVGYTFGSGTRLTVV.

This rearrangement joins TRBV27 to TRBJ1-5; no definite D call. Trimming left V 9 bases short and J 5 bases short, with 20 bases between. CDR1 and CDR2 from the germline V gene are MNHEY and SMNVEV (reference sequence). The CDR3 length is 15 residues. The CDR3 DNA reads as TGTGCCAGTAGACGGAAAGCCGACACGGATCAGCCCCAGCATTTT. It yields the protein CASRRKADTDQPQHF.

This clone occurred a few times. This rearrangement joins TRBV7-9 to TRBJ1-1; no reliable D call. The CDR3 is 14 residues long. Per germline, CDR1 SEHNR and CDR2 FQNEAQ (reference sequence). Trimming pared 1 base from V and 4 bases from J, leaving 10 bases between. The CDR3 bases are TGTGCCAGCAGCTTAGGGGAGTTGGTCACTGAAGCTTTCTTT. Its translation is CASSLGELVTEAFF. Looking up the rest from reference TRBV7-9 and TRBJ1-1 gives the full variable domain: DTGVSQNPRHKITKRGQNVTFRCDPISEHNRLYWYRQTLGQGPEFLTYFQNEAQLEKSRLLSDRFSAERPKGSFSTLEIQRTEQGDSAMYLCASSLGELVTEAFFGQGTRLTVV.

CDR3 protein: CASSPDLYTGELFF. Written as DNA, the CDR3 is TGTGCCAGTAGCCCGGACTTATACACCGGGGAGCTGTTTTTT. This sequence joins TRBV19 and TRBJ2-2, with a tentative D call TRBD2 (5 bases). Per germline, CDR1 LNHDA and CDR2 SQIVND (reference sequence). The CDR3 spans 14 residues. Trimming cost V 6 bases and J 3 bases, with 11 bases left between them.

This clone has just one count. This chain connects TRBV15 to TRBJ2-7; TRBD2 agrees at 15 bases. This CDR3 is built from 24 residues. With 1 base clipped from V and 3 bases from J, the junction kept 25 bases outside the gene matches. Looked up from germline, CDR1 is LNHNV and CDR2 is YYDKDF (reference sequence). This CDR3 reads CATSRGKSGTSGRLKRGTLYEQYF. In DNA form, the CDR3 reads TGTGCCACCAGCAGAGGAAAGTCCGGGACTAGCGGGAGGTTAAAAAGGGGGACTCTCTACGAGCAGTACTTC.

The chain employs TRBV7-9 and TRBJ2-1, with 8 bases matching TRBD2. CDR1 is SEHNR, CDR2 FQNEAQ, per germline (reference sequence). This CDR3 spans 17 amino acids. J lost 6 bases, V lost 4 bases, and 14 bases had no gene match. The CDR3 reads CASSSTLAGGDFNEQFF. The CDR3 coding sequence is TGTGCCAGCAGCTCAACCCTAGCGGGCGGAGACTTCAATGAGCAGTTCTTC.

The chain has TRBV7-6 and TRBJ2-7, with 11 bases identical to TRBD2. Germline V gene data show CDR1 as SGHVS and CDR2 as FNYEAQ. V shed 1 base and J 2 bases; nucleotides not matched to a gene: 13. This CDR3 region has 19 residues. The chain's CDR3 is CASSLGLAGGGFEAYEQYF. The DNA of the CDR3 is TGTGCCAGCAGCTTAGGCCTAGCGGGAGGCGGTTTTGAGGCCTACGAGCAGTACTTC.

There are many counts of this clone. This sequence joins TRBV6-1 and TRBJ2-1; D may be TRBD1 (6 bases). V gave up 1 base and J gave up 1 base, with 8 bases separating them. This CDR3 region has 15 residues. Looked up from germline, CDR1 is MNHNS and CDR2 is SASEGT. CDR3 residues: CASSEGTESYNEQFF. The CDR3 DNA sequence: TGTGCCAGCAGTGAAGGGACAGAGTCCTACAATGAGCAGTTCTTC.

V usage is TRBV7-2 and J usage is TRBJ2-5; TRBD1 matches 7 bases. CDR1 and CDR2 (germline): SGHTA, FQGNSA. The CDR3 extends over 15 amino acids. Trimming took 5 bases from V and 5 from J; bases not matched to a gene: 11. CDR3 sequence reads: CASSQDRDRWETQYF. The CDR3 nucleotides read TGTGCCAGCAGCCAAGACAGGGATCGGTGGGAGACCCAGTACTTC.

The chain couples TRBV7-9 to TRBJ2-7, with D perhaps matching TRBD2 (6 bases). This CDR3 is 13 amino acids long. With 7 bases removed from V and 0 bases from J, the gap between germline ends came to 10 bases. Germline values: CDR1 SEHNR, CDR2 FQNEAQ (reference sequence). The CDR3 DNA sequence: TGTGCCAGCAATGGCGGGATCTCCTACGAGCAGTACTTC. Residues: CASNGGISYEQYF.

The chain has TRBV19 and TRBJ2-1; D may be TRBD2 (5 bases). CDR3 size: 15 residues. Looked up from germline, CDR1 is LNHDA and CDR2 is SQIVND (reference sequence). V was cut by 3 bases and J by 0 bases, with 9 bases left in between. CDR3 sequence: CASSIPAGSYNEQFF. For the CDR3, the DNA is TGTGCCAGTAGTATTCCGGCGGGCTCCTACAATGAGCAGTTCTTC.

The chain is built from TRBV4-3 and TRBJ2-5; weak D call: TRBD2 (6 bases). This CDR3 is built from 14 residues. The ends were cut back, 3 bases at V and 5 bases at J, with 13 bases in the middle. CDR1 is LGHNA and CDR2 is YSLEER in the germline V gene. The CDR3 nucleotides are TGCGCCAGCAGCCAGTCCCGGGGGTTCGAGACCCAGTACTTC. As protein: CASSQSRGFETQYF.

This rearrangement joins TRBV13 to TRBJ2-2, with D unclear. Between the trimmed V and J ends, which lost 4 bases and 2 bases, there was a span of 8 bases. The CDR3 totals 14 residues. Looked up from germline, CDR1 is PRHDT and CDR2 is FYEKMQ (reference sequence). The CDR3 loop is CASSSDINTGELFF. In DNA form, the CDR3 reads TGTGCCAGCAGCTCCGACATAAACACCGGGGAGCTGTTTTTT.

V usage is TRBV27 and J usage is TRBJ1-2; 7 nucleotides line up with TRBD1. The CDR3 covers 15 residues. Per germline, CDR1 MNHEY and CDR2 SMNVEV (reference sequence). Unmatched junction bases numbered 10, after V lost 5 bases and J lost 4 bases. The CDR3 region is CASSAGTELGYGYTF. The DNA for the CDR3 is TGTGCCAGCAGTGCGGGGACAGAGCTGGGCTATGGCTACACCTTC.